The rows below give T cell receptor beta chains drawn from one sample of a study of cytomegalovirus exposure and HLA in healthy donors. Sequencing was performed with immunoSEQ multiplex PCR; in TCRdb, only in-frame clones are kept and a portion is missing. The sample yields about 120,000 clones, roughly nine tenths seen once. The specimen was PBMCs. The receptors here all came from a woman aged 18-29 years in good health and CMV-seronegative. CDR3s include the opening cysteine and the closing phenylalanine or tryptophan. A D gene is named only where the DNA matches it firmly.

D | J | V | DNA | CDR3
NA | TRBJ1-5 | TRBV27 | TGTGCCAGCAGCCTAGGGGGGGGGACTCAGCCCCAGCATTTT | CASSLGGGTQPQHF
TRBD1 | TRBJ1-1 | TRBV18 | TGTGCCAGCTCAAGTGACAGGGCCAGCACTGAAGCTTTCTTT | CASSSDRASTEAFF
TRBD2 | TRBJ2-1 | TRBV5-1 | TGCGCCAGCAGCTTGGATGCTAGCGGGAGCGGTTATGAGCAGTTCTTC | CASSLDASGSGYEQFF
TRBD2 | TRBJ2-2 | TRBV27 | TGTGCCAGCAGAATTTCTAGCGGGTCCACCGGGGAGCTGTTTTTT | CASRISSGSTGELFF
NA | TRBJ2-7 | TRBV4-3 | TGCGCCAGCAGCCAATCCTACCGGGGGGCCTCCTACGAGCAGTACTTC | CASSQSYRGASYEQYF
NA | TRBJ2-3 | TRBV30 | TGTGCCTGGAGTCAGGGATCCAGCACAGATACGCAGTATTTT | CAWSQGSSTDTQYF
TRBD1 | TRBJ1-1 | TRBV28 | TGTGCCAGCAGCTGGGACAGGGGATCCTATGAGGCTTTCTTT | CASSWDRGSYEAFF
TRBD1 | TRBJ2-2 | TRBV7-9 | TGTGCCAGCAGCTTTTACAGGGGGCGGAACACCGGGGAGCTGTTTTTT | CASSFYRGRNTGELFF
NA | TRBJ2-7 | TRBV30 | TGTGCCTGGAGTGAAACTTACGAGCAGTACTTC | CAWSETYEQYF
TRBD1 | TRBJ2-1 | TRBV6-1 | TGTGCCAGCAGGGAACCGGGACAGGGGAAAAATGAGCAGTTCTTC | CASREPGQGKNEQFF
NA | TRBJ2-3 | TRBV7-9 | TGTGCCAGCAGCCCATTGGGCACCTCCACAGATACGCAGTATTTT | CASSPLGTSTDTQYF
TRBD1 | TRBJ2-2 | TRBV9 | TGTGCCAGCAGCGGCTCCAGGGGGTACACCGGGGAGCTGTTTTTT | CASSGSRGYTGELFF
NA | TRBJ2-2 | TRBV5-1 | TGCGCCAGCAGCTTGGCGCCCGCCGGCGGCGGGGAGCTGTTTTTT | CASSLAPAGGGELFF
TRBD1 | TRBJ2-1 | TRBV5-1 | TGCGCCAGCAGCTTGGGACAGGGATTCAATGAGCAGTTCTTC | CASSLGQGFNEQFF
TRBD1 | TRBJ2-7 | TRBV4-2 | TGTGCCAGCAGCCAATTACAGGGGAGCTCCTACGAGCAGTACTTC | CASSQLQGSSYEQYF
NA | TRBJ2-2 | TRBV7-9 | TGTGCCAGCAGCCGCCCAGCGAACACCGGGGAGCTGTTTTTT | CASSRPANTGELFF
TRBD1 | TRBJ1-1 | TRBV2 | TGTGCCACGGTGACAGGGGAGGCCACTGAAGCTTTCTTT | CATVTGEATEAFF
NA | TRBJ1-2 | TRBV5-1 | TGCGCCAGCAGCCCAGTAACAGGGCCTGGGGGCTACACCTTC | CASSPVTGPGGYTF
TRBD1 | TRBJ1-5 | TRBV28 | TGTGCCAGCAGGCCTCTAACAGGGGTTAGCAATCAGCCCCAGCATTTT | CASRPLTGVSNQPQHF
TRBD2 | TRBJ2-3 | TRBV9 | TGTGCCAGCAGCGTGAATAGCGGGGACGTCACAGATACGCAGTATTTT | CASSVNSGDVTDTQYF
TRBD1 | TRBJ2-2 | TRBV7-2 | TGTGCCAGCAGCCGGCCCGGGGACAGGGGTCAAACCGGGGAGCTGTTTTTT | CASSRPGDRGQTGELFF
TRBD1 | TRBJ2-1 | TRBV4-1 | TGCGCCAGCAGCCAGCCGGGACAGGGGAGTGAGCAGTTCTTC | CASSQPGQGSEQFF
NA | TRBJ2-3 | TRBV7-3 | TGTGCCAGCAGCTTCGGACACGGCTCAGATACGCAGTATTTT | CASSFGHGSDTQYF
NA | TRBJ2-1 | TRBV6-1 | TGTGCCAGCAGTGCACTGAGCAGGGGCGTTTACAATGAGCAGTTCTTC | CASSALSRGVYNEQFF
NA | TRBJ2-5 | TRBV5-1 | TGCGCCAGCAGCTGGATACCGGGCCAAGAGACCCAGTACTTC | CASSWIPGQETQYF
TRBD1 | TRBJ2-7 | TRBV28 | TGTGCCAGCGGATTCTCGGGACAGGACTACGAGCAGTACTTC | CASGFSGQDYEQYF
TRBD1 | TRBJ2-3 | TRBV10-3 | TGTGCCATCAGTGGACAGGGAGATACGCAGTATTTT | CAISGQGDTQYF
NA | TRBJ2-2 | TRBV4-1 | TGCGCCAGCAGCCAAGGGTTGGGGCGGAGGAACACCGGGGAGCTGTTTTTT | CASSQGLGRRNTGELFF